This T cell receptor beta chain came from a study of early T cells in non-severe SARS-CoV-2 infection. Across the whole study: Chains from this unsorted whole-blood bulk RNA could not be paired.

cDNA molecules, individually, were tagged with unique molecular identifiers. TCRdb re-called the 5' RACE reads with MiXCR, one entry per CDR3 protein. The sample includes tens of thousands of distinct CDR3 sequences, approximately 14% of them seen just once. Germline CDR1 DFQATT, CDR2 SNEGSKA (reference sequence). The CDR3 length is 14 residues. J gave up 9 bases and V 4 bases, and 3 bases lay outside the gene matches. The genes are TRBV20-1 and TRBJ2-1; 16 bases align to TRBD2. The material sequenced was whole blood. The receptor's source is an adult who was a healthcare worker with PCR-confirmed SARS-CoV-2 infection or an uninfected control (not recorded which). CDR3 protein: CSATGLAGGPEQFF. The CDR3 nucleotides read TGCAGTGCTACGGGACTAGCGGGGGGGCCTGAGCAGTTCTTC.